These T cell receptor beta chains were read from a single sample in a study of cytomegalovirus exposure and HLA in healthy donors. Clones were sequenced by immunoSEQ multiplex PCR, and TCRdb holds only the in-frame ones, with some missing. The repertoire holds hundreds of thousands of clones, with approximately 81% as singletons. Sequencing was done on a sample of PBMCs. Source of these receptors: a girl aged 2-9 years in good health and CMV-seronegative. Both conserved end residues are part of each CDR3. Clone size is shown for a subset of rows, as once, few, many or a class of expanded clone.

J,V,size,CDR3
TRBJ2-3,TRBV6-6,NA,CASRGLAGLSPDTQYF
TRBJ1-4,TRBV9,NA,CASSKTGNEKLFF
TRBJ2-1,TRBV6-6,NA,CASSHQGQGSYNEQFF
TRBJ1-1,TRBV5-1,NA,CASSPGQIHTEAFF
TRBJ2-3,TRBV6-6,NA,CASTRDQRTDTQYF
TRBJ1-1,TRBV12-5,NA,CASGLSGTGGRTEAFF
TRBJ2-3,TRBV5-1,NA,CASSYSLTSGRGGTTDTQYF
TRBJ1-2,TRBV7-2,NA,CASSYRDNPGYGYTF
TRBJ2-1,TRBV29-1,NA,CSVEPSGRGVNNEQFF
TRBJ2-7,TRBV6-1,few,CASRNRGEGHEQYF